Included here is one T cell receptor (beta chain) sequence, with context. Trimming removed 3 bases from V and 5 bases from J; junction bases left unmatched: 8. The germline V gene has CDR1 SGHNT and CDR2 YYREEE (reference sequence). This CDR3 spans 16 amino acids. This record belongs to a study of cytomegalovirus exposure and HLA in healthy donors. This PCR relied on a set of 60 Vbeta primers and 13 Jbeta primers. Sequencing was performed with immunoSEQ multiplex PCR; in TCRdb, only in-frame clones are kept and a portion is missing. This table has fewer than 200,000 clones, 65% to 85% appearing once. Material: PBMCs. The source is a woman aged 25-40 years in good health and CMV-seropositive. The chain has TRBV5-4 and TRBJ1-1; 12 bases are shared with TRBD1. The CDR3 bases are TGTGCCAGCAGCTCTGGGACAGGGGGCGTCTGGACTGAAGCTTTCTTT. Translating it yields CASSSGTGGVWTEAFF.